These 26 T cell receptor beta chains were sequenced from one sample in a study of T cells in Graves' hyperthyroidism and ophthalmopathy. Amplification of TCR beta CDR3 regions used RNA as the template. Initially, a first-round RT-PCR of the TCR CDR3 employed the HTBI primer set. Using its own MiXCR run on the multiplex PCR reads, TCRdb lists one record per CDR3 protein. The table lists 300,000 to 450,000 distinct CDR3 sequences, more than 11% of them singletons, with approximately 9.9% in the top ten. What was sequenced was blood. These receptors were taken from a woman aged 60-75 years with Graves' hyperthyroidism.

This clonotype was recorded at least ten times. The chain joins TRBV11-2 to TRBJ2-7, with TRBD1 identical over 9 bases. Looked up from germline, CDR1 is SGHAT and CDR2 is FQNNGV. V lost 5 bases to trimming and J lost 4 bases; unmatched junction nucleotides: 9. The CDR3 runs to 15 residues. The CDR3 reads CASSRGTGLVYEQYF. The CDR3 DNA reads TGTGCCAGCAGCCGTGGGACAGGGCTCGTTTACGAGCAGTACTTC. The variable domain in full, with the rest retrieved from reference TRBV11-2 and TRBJ2-7, is EAGVAQSPRYKIIEKRQSVAFWCNPISGHATLYWYQQILGQGPKLLIQFQNNGVVDDSQLPKDRFSAERLKGVDSTLKIQPAKLEDSAVYLCASSRGTGLVYEQYFGPGTRLTVT.

This clonotype has at least ten counts. J is TRBJ1-4 and V is TRBV4-2; no clear D gene. Trimming cost V 4 bases and J 1 base, with 10 bases left between them. CDR3 length: 15 residues. Germline V gene sequence: CDR1 LGHNA, CDR2 YNFKEQ. CDR3 residues: CASSPGGGTNEKLFF. CDR3 bases: TGTGCCAGCAGCCCTGGAGGAGGAACTAATGAAAAACTGTTTTTT.

This clonotype came up many times. The gene calls are TRBV2 and TRBJ2-7, with a tentative D call TRBD1 (5 bases). Germline CDR1 reads SNHLY; CDR2 reads FYNNEI. The CDR3 is 13 amino acids. V was pared by 7 bases and J by 7 bases, with 17 bases between. In nucleotides, the CDR3 is TGTGCCAGCAACCCAGCAGGGCTTCGGGAGCAGTACTTC. It codes for CASNPAGLREQYF.

The chain links TRBV10-2 to TRBJ1-3; no firm D call. Trimming left V 3 bases short and J 5 bases short, with 5 bases between. Germline values: CDR1 WSHSY, CDR2 SAAADI. This CDR3 has 12 amino acids. The CDR3 coding sequence is TGCGCCAGCAGTGATCGGAGAAACACCATATATTTT. Protein sequence: CASSDRRNTIYF.

This clonotype was seen repeatedly, ten times or more. The chain carries TRBV6-1 and TRBJ2-7, with 10 bases fitting TRBD1. Germline V gene sequence: CDR1 MNHNS, CDR2 SASEGT. CDR3 size: 15 residues. Trimming took 7 bases from V and 5 from J; bases not matched to a gene: 11. This chain's CDR3 is CASNGVIGTGDEQYF. In DNA, the CDR3 is TGTGCCAGCAACGGAGTAATCGGGACAGGGGACGAGCAGTACTTC.

This clonotype was recorded many times. The genes are TRBV5-1 and TRBJ1-5, with 7 bases fitting TRBD1. CDR1 is SGHRS, CDR2 YFSETQ, per germline. This CDR3 is built from 14 residues. Germline trimming cut 4 bases from V and 9 bases from J; bases unmatched to any gene: 10. The chain's CDR3 is CASSLGTAVSPQHF. The CDR3 DNA is TGCGCCAGCAGCCTCGGGACAGCCGTATCGCCCCAGCATTTT.

The sample holds a few counts of this clonotype. The V call is TRBV9, the J call TRBJ2-7, with TRBD2 identical over 8 bases. The CDR3 is 15 residues long. V trimming: 0 bases; J trimming: 4 bases; junction bases outside the gene matches: 6. Germline values: CDR1 SGDLS, CDR2 YYNGEE. The CDR3 sequence: CASSVALAGMYEQYF. For the CDR3, the DNA is TGTGCCAGCAGCGTAGCGTTAGCGGGAATGTACGAGCAGTACTTC.

This clonotype was detected ten times or more. The chain couples TRBV27 to TRBJ2-5; 7 bases are a match to TRBD2. The CDR3 spans 15 residues. V lost 5 bases to trimming and J lost 2 bases; unmatched junction nucleotides: 8. Germline values: CDR1 MNHEY, CDR2 SMNVEV (reference sequence). The CDR3 protein is CASSPYGGLQETQYF. DNA of the CDR3: TGTGCCAGCAGTCCCTACGGGGGGTTACAAGAGACCCAGTACTTC.

This clonotype occurred a few times. This chain joins TRBV15 and TRBJ1-4; a weak D match, TRBD1 (5 bases). The CDR3 extends over 13 amino acids. Germline CDR1 is LNHNV and CDR2 is YYDKDF (reference sequence). V gave up 6 bases and J gave up 6 bases, with 11 bases separating them. This chain's CDR3 is CATSGTDYEKLFF. CDR3 nucleotides: TGTGCCACCAGTGGGACGGACTATGAAAAACTGTTTTTT.

The V gene is TRBV11-1, the J gene TRBJ2-7; D is unresolved. V dropped 9 bases and J dropped 6 bases, with 24 bases sitting between them. The CDR3 has 15 residues. Germline CDR1 and CDR2: SGHAT and FQDESV (reference sequence). CDR3 DNA: TGTGCCAGTAGTATCCGGAACCGAGAATCGAGCGAGCAGTACTTC. Translated: CASSIRNRESSEQYF. Filled out from reference TRBV11-1 and TRBJ2-7, the complete variable domain reads EAEVAQSPRYKITEKSQAVAFWCDPISGHATLYWYRQILGQGPELLVQFQDESVVDDSQLPKDRFSAERLKGVDSTLKIQPAELGDSAMYLCASSIRNRESSEQYFGPGTRLTVT.

This clonotype was recorded many times. J is TRBJ1-1 and V is TRBV10-3; maybe TRBD1 (6 bases). CDR3 length equals 15 residues. The germline CDR1 and CDR2 sequences are ENHRY and SYGVKD. V was shortened by 3 bases and J by 4 bases, with 15 bases between the two germline ends. In nucleotides, the CDR3 is TGTGCCATCAGTGATGCCCGACGGGGGCCCACTGAAGCTTTCTTT. It is translated as CAISDARRGPTEAFF.

This clonotype turned up a few times. This chain joins TRBV25-1 and TRBJ2-3; 8 nucleotides match TRBD2. In germline, CDR1 is MGHDK, CDR2 SYGVNS. The junction had 9 bases not matched to a gene; V was cut back by 4 bases and J by 0 bases. The CDR3 spans 17 residues. CDR3 protein: CASSGLSGGASTDTQYF. As DNA, the CDR3 is TGTGCCAGCAGTGGGTTAAGCGGGGGAGCTAGCACAGATACGCAGTATTTT.

This clonotype has at least ten counts. The chain employs TRBV11-2 and TRBJ1-6; TRBD1 matches 7 bases. In germline, CDR1 is SGHAT, CDR2 FQNNGV. The CDR3 covers 15 residues. The V segment lost 7 bases and the J segment 0 bases; nucleotides outside the gene matches: 3. CDR3 coding DNA: TGTGCCAGCACCCGACAGGGCTCCTATAATTCACCCCTCCACTTT. Translation: CASTRQGSYNSPLHF.

This clonotype was observed many times. The DNA for the CDR3 is TGCAGTGCCAGGGGACAGGGCTACGAGCAGTACTTC. It encodes CSARGQGYEQYF. This chain uses TRBV20-1 with TRBJ2-7; 9 bases line up with TRBD1. The ends lost 6 bases at V and 3 bases at J; junction bases unmatched: 3. This CDR3 has 12 amino acids. Germline V CDR1 and CDR2: DFQATT, SNEGSKA (reference sequence).

This clonotype was observed many times. The CDR3 coding sequence is TGTGCCAGCAACTCTCTAGTAAATGAGCAGTTCTTC. As protein: CASNSLVNEQFF. This chain joins TRBV2 and TRBJ2-1; no firm D call. Per germline, CDR1 SNHLY and CDR2 FYNNEI. V was clipped by 7 bases and J by 7 bases, with 11 bases between them. This CDR3 spans 12 amino acids.

This clonotype was counted many times. V is TRBV4-1 and J is TRBJ1-2; a possible D gene is TRBD1 (5 bases). Trimming removed 4 bases from V and 5 bases from J, with 20 bases in between. The CDR3 loop spans 16 amino acids. Germline V gene sequence: CDR1 MGHRA, CDR2 YSYEKL. The CDR3 here is CASSPLLRQGRYGYTF. The CDR3 nucleotides read TGCGCCAGCAGCCCGCTCCTCAGGCAGGGCAGATATGGCTACACCTTC.

This clonotype was observed many times. The chain joins TRBV20-1 to TRBJ2-1; 12 nucleotides agree with TRBD2. Germline CDR1 reads DFQATT; CDR2 reads SNEGSKA (reference sequence). The V gene end was trimmed by 3 bases and the J gene end by 9 bases; junction bases not matched to a gene: 3. The CDR3 extends over 13 amino acids. This chain's CDR3 is CSARPSGRVEQFF. CDR3 in DNA: TGCAGTGCTAGGCCTAGCGGGAGGGTTGAGCAGTTCTTC.

This clonotype was seen only a few times. This chain links TRBV29-1 with TRBJ2-2; no definite D call. Germline assignment: CDR1 SQVTM and CDR2 ANQGSEA. Trimming removed 4 bases at V and 1 base at J, with 7 bases between. CDR3 length equals 13 residues. For the CDR3, the DNA is TGCAGCGTTGTCCCAGGGAACACCGGGGAGCTGTTTTTT. Protein product: CSVVPGNTGELFF.

There are a few counts of this clonotype. This chain connects TRBV29-1 to TRBJ1-2, with D hard to call. There are 15 residues in the CDR3. Germline V gives CDR1 SQVTM, CDR2 ANQGSEA. Trimming removed 5 bases at V and 2 bases at J, with 18 bases between. CDR3 in amino acids: CSVPPWEGRNYGYTF. CDR3 nucleotides: TGCAGCGTTCCTCCCTGGGAGGGCCGGAACTATGGCTACACCTTC.

This clonotype was counted at least ten times. The chain links TRBV20-1 to TRBJ1-1; D is perhaps TRBD1 (5 bases). The CDR3 length is 13 residues. The V gene lost 5 bases and the J gene lost 6 bases, with 16 bases spanning the gap. Germline V gives CDR1 DFQATT, CDR2 SNEGSKA (reference sequence). Here the CDR3 DNA reads TGCAGTGCTGTTCACCCCAGGGATTCTGAAGCTTTCTTT. Protein: CSAVHPRDSEAFF.

This clonotype was seen at least ten times. This chain uses TRBV3-1 with TRBJ1-6, with D hard to call. CDR3 size: 14 residues. The germline V gene encodes CDR1 LGHDT and CDR2 YNNKEL (reference sequence). V was pared by 1 base and J by 8 bases, with 9 bases between. Here the CDR3 reads CASSQGRIDSPLHF. The DNA for the CDR3 is TGTGCCAGCAGCCAAGGAAGAATTGATTCACCCCTCCACTTT.

In this sample, this clonotype turned up many times. The chain combines TRBV7-6 with TRBJ2-7; D may be TRBD2 (5 bases). Germline CDR1 SGHVS, CDR2 FNYEAQ. The CDR3 is 13 residues long. Trimming removed 5 bases at V and 1 base at J, with 9 bases between. The CDR3: CASSPDYSYEQYF. For the CDR3, the DNA is TGTGCCAGCAGCCCCGACTATTCCTACGAGCAGTACTTC.

This rearrangement joins TRBV6-1 to TRBJ1-2; no definite D call. CDR1 and CDR2 (germline): MNHNS, SASEGT. V lost 8 bases, J lost 5 bases, and 6 bases lay in between. The CDR3 length is 10 residues. CDR3 amino acids: CASGPYGYTF. CDR3 bases: TGTGCCAGCGGGCCTTATGGCTACACCTTC.

This chain connects TRBV6-1 to TRBJ1-5, with 7 positions matching TRBD1. This CDR3 has 15 residues. The trim removed 6 bases at V and 0 bases at J, leaving 5 bases unmatched. Looked up from germline, CDR1 is MNHNS and CDR2 is SASEGT. The CDR3 protein is CASRTGLDSNQPQHF. The CDR3 nucleotides are TGTGCCAGCAGGACAGGGCTCGATAGCAATCAGCCCCAGCATTTT.

In its sample, this clonotype was seen many times. The chain has TRBV11-3 and TRBJ1-2; 7 bases map to TRBD1. This CDR3 spans 15 amino acids. V lost 2 bases to trimming and J lost 7 bases; unmatched junction nucleotides: 10. CDR1 and CDR2 (germline): SGHNT, YENEEA. The CDR3 nucleotides are TGTGCCAGCAGCTTATCAGGACAGGCTCGAGGTGGCTACACCTTC. Residues: CASSLSGQARGGYTF. Full variable domain (rest looked up from reference TRBV11-3 and TRBJ1-2): EAGVVQSPRYKIIEKKQPVAFWCNPISGHNTLYWYLQNLGQGPELLIRYENEEAVDDSQLPKDRFSAERLKGVDSTLKIQPAELGDSAVYLCASSLSGQARGGYTFGSGTRLTVV.

This clonotype has ten or more counts. V usage is TRBV15 and J usage is TRBJ1-1, with 9 nucleotides matching TRBD1. This CDR3 comprises 16 residues. Germline values: CDR1 LNHNV, CDR2 YYDKDF (reference sequence). V gave up 4 bases and J gave up 1 base; unmatched junction bases: 7. CDR3 bases: TGTGCCACCAGCATTCCGGGACAGGGAACGAACACTGAAGCTTTCTTT. It translates to CATSIPGQGTNTEAFF.